This passage covers 12 T cell receptor beta chains from one sample sequenced in a study of siplizumab effects on memory and regulatory T cells. TCRdb keeps only in-frame clones here, not all; method: immunoSEQ multiplex PCR. The table records 17,000 or so clones, approximately 50% of them present only once. Cocultured for roughly 6 days at 37°C were the mixed lymphocyte reaction cells. Their cognate antigens are unknown. Sample: CFSE-low (dividing) CD4+ T cells sorted from an allogeneic mixed lymphocyte reaction. The receptor set was obtained from a human donor in good health; the cells came from an allogeneic mixed lymphocyte reaction.

This clone appeared once. This chain uses TRBV9 with TRBJ1-2; D is unclear. Trimming left V 3 bases short and J 4 bases short, with 10 bases between. Germline V gene sequence: CDR1 SGDLS, CDR2 YYNGEE. The CDR3 length is 13 residues. The CDR3 bases are TGTGCCAGCAGCGCTGGCCTGTCCTATGGCTACACCTTC. It codes for CASSAGLSYGYTF.

Only one count was recorded for this clone. The rearrangement uses TRBV5-1 and TRBJ2-5; 10 bases are a match to TRBD2. The CDR3 is made up of 15 amino acids. J gave up 4 bases and V 4 bases, and 7 bases lay outside the gene matches. Looked up from germline, CDR1 is SGHRS and CDR2 is YFSETQ. The CDR3 DNA sequence: TGCGCCAGCAGCCCGAGCGGGGGGGCGGGAGAGACCCAGTACTTC. This codes for CASSPSGGAGETQYF.

This clone turned up a few times. The chain uses TRBV6-5 and TRBJ1-5, with D uncertain. The V and J ends lost 1 base and 4 bases respectively, with 8 bases between them. The length of the CDR3 is 14 residues. CDR1 is MNHEY and CDR2 is SVGAGI in the germline V gene. The CDR3 loop reads CASSYWGQNQPQHF. CDR3 nucleotide sequence: TGTGCCAGCAGTTACTGGGGTCAAAATCAGCCCCAGCATTTT.

The sample holds one count of this clone. The rearrangement joins TRBV18 to TRBJ2-3; D remains ambiguous. The CDR3 loop spans 14 amino acids. In germline, CDR1 is KGHSH, CDR2 LQKENI. V was trimmed by 3 bases and J by 1 base, leaving 8 bases between them. The CDR3 sequence is CASSPGLGTDTQYF. CDR3 nucleotide sequence: TGTGCCAGCTCACCGGGTTTGGGCACAGATACGCAGTATTTT.

Within the sample, this clone is medium-sized. CDR3 DNA sequence: TGTGCCAGCAGTTCCCTCCTGGGACGGAAATCCTACGAGCAGTACTTC. Protein sequence: CASSSLLGRKSYEQYF. V gene TRBV6-5 combines with J gene TRBJ2-7; D tentatively reads TRBD1 or TRBD2 (5 bases each). This CDR3 contains 16 residues. Trimming took off 4 bases at V and 1 base at J, with 17 bases between the two ends. Germline V CDR1 and CDR2: MNHEY, SVGAGI.

This clone was seen only a few times. This rearrangement joins TRBV2 to TRBJ1-2; 7 nucleotides agree with TRBD1. Trimming at V came to 8 bases and at J to 8 bases, leaving 11 bases not matched to a gene. The CDR3 loop spans 13 amino acids. Germline V lookup: CDR1 SNHLY, CDR2 FYNNEI. The CDR3 here is CASHRGTSRGYTF. The CDR3 DNA sequence: TGTGCCAGCCACAGGGGTACTAGTCGGGGCTACACCTTC.

The gene calls are TRBV19 and TRBJ2-7; 7 bases fit TRBD1. CDR3 length: 16 residues. The V gene end was trimmed by 4 bases and the J gene end by 3 bases; junction bases not matched to a gene: 12. Germline V gene lookup returns CDR1 LNHDA and CDR2 SQIVND (reference sequence). The CDR3 protein is CASSRSTGTAGYEQYF. CDR3 bases: TGTGCCAGTAGTAGATCCACCGGGACAGCAGGCTACGAGCAGTACTTC. Combining the CDR3 with reference TRBV19 and TRBJ2-7 gives the whole variable domain DGGITQSPKYLFRKEGQNVTLSCEQNLNHDAMYWYRQDPGQGLRLIYYSQIVNDFQKGDIAEGYSVSREKKESFPLTVTSAQKNPTAFYLCASSRSTGTAGYEQYFGPGTRLTVT.

This clone came up a few times. This chain links TRBV5-1 with TRBJ2-7; D unclear. Germline V gene sequence: CDR1 SGHRS, CDR2 YFSETQ. V was shortened by 1 base and J by 3 bases, with 8 bases between the two germline ends. The CDR3 totals 13 residues. The CDR3, as DNA: TGCGCCAGCAGCTTGTCGGCCGGCTACGAGCAGTACTTC. This sequence encodes CASSLSAGYEQYF.

The chain is built from TRBV18 and TRBJ2-5; D remains ambiguous. The V end was cut by 2 bases, the J end by 5 bases, with 6 bases between. From germline, CDR1 is KGHSH and CDR2 LQKENI. The CDR3 is 12 amino acids. CDR3 sequence: CASSPSSETQYF. The CDR3 nucleotides read TGTGCCAGCTCACCATCTTCGGAGACCCAGTACTTC.

The rearrangement uses TRBV5-4 and TRBJ1-2; TRBD1 might be the D (6 bases). This CDR3 comprises 14 residues. V was shortened by 6 bases and J by 1 base, with 13 bases between the two germline ends. Germline V CDR1 and CDR2: SGHNT, YYREEE (reference sequence). DNA of the CDR3: TGTGCCAGCAAGCTCCAACAGGGTAACTATGGCTACACCTTC. This gives the protein CASKLQQGNYGYTF.

The table lists this clone with a count of one. CDR3: CASSNPAGGTYEQYF. CDR3 nucleotide sequence: TGTGCCAGCAGCAACCCCGCCGGGGGAACCTACGAGCAGTACTTC. V and J are TRBV11-3 and TRBJ2-5, with TRBD2 as a possible D gene (6 bases). The DNA matches TRBJ2-7 better at its end, which makes the J call doubtful. The CDR3 totals 15 residues. Per germline, CDR1 SGHNT and CDR2 YENEEA.

The chain combines TRBV7-3 with TRBJ1-2; a possible D gene is TRBD1 (5 bases). This CDR3 is 15 amino acids long. Germline lookup yields CDR1 SGHTA and CDR2 FQGTGA. V was shortened by 2 bases and J by 2 bases, with 12 bases between the two germline ends. CDR3 sequence reads: CASSLVWGFNYGYTF. The CDR3 DNA is TGTGCCAGCAGCTTAGTTTGGGGGTTCAACTATGGCTACACCTTC.